These T cell receptor beta chains were read from a single sample in a study of T cell repertoires in cytomegalovirus infection. The antigens these receptors bind are not known. TCRdb recomputed calls from the reads with MiXCR, one row per CDR3 protein. The table includes under 850,000 distinct CDR3 sequences, about 30% detected once. The sequenced sample was cultured PBMCs, obtained from culture after CMV antigen stimulation. Receptors were obtained from a human donor in good health (CMV status not recorded). Some clones in this sample may be carry-over from other donors' samples. CDR3s include the opening cysteine and the closing phenylalanine or tryptophan. A D gene is named only where the DNA matches it firmly. Some rows have no size entry. The others give once, few or many, or a class for an expanded clone.

>TRBJ2-6|.|TRBV29-1|few
TGCAGCGTTGAAGAGGGGACTGGGGCCAACGTCCTGACTTTC
CSVEEGTGANVLTF
>TRBJ1-6|.|TRBV10-3|.
TGTGCCATCAGTGAGTCTGGACCGGATAATTCACCCCTCCACTTT
CAISESGPDNSPLHF
>TRBJ2-1|.|TRBV10-3|few
TGTGCCATCAGCCCTCTGGGCAGTTTAAATGAGCAGTTCTTC
CAISPLGSLNEQFF
>TRBJ2-3|.|TRBV19|.
TGTGCCAGTAGTTTGTGGGGTGAAACAGATACGCAGTATTTT
CASSLWGETDTQYF
>TRBJ2-7|TRBD2|TRBV12-3/TRBV12-4|few
TGTGCCAGCAGTTTGGGGGGGGTCGAGCAGTACTTC
CASSLGGVEQYF
>TRBJ2-6|.|TRBV19|.
TGTGCCTCACAAACGGGGACTGGGGCCAACGTCCTGACTTTC
CASQTGTGANVLTF
>TRBJ2-5|.|TRBV7-6|.
TGTGCCAGCAACCAGGGCGGCCAAGTGACCCAGTACTTC
CASNQGGQVTQYF
>TRBJ2-1|TRBD2|TRBV7-6|few
TGTGCCAGCAGCCGTATAGCGGGAGGGCAGAGAAATGAGCAGTTCTTC
CASSRIAGGQRNEQFF
>TRBJ1-5|.|TRBV2|.
TGTGCCAGCAGTGACGGCCAGAGTAATCAGCCCCAGCATTTT
CASSDGQSNQPQHF
>TRBJ2-1|.|TRBV6-5|few
TGTGCCAGCAGTTACTCGGGGTATGAGCAGTTCTTC
CASSYSGYEQFF